Each of the 30 T cell receptor beta chains below was sequenced from the same sample in a study of cytomegalovirus exposure and HLA in healthy donors. Both 60 Vbeta primers and 13 Jbeta primers went into the PCR. This table comes from immunoSEQ multiplex PCR, and its TCRdb copy is limited to in-frame clones, with some not included. Found here are 55,000 to 75,000 clones, about 67% of them singletons; the top ten hold about 10%. Sequenced input: PBMCs. These receptors were obtained from a human donor in good health.

The rearrangement links TRBV5-4 to TRBJ2-1; 8 nucleotides agree with TRBD2. V shed 9 bases, J shed 3 bases, and the junction held 11 bases outside the gene matches. CDR1 and CDR2 (germline): SGHNT, YYREEE (reference sequence). The CDR3 runs 15 residues. The CDR3: CATHSGAGDYNEQFF. In nucleotides, the CDR3 is TGTGCCACCCATAGCGGGGCTGGCGACTACAATGAGCAGTTCTTC.

The chain carries TRBV9 and TRBJ2-3; D is perhaps TRBD2 (6 bases). Germline values: CDR1 SGDLS, CDR2 YYNGEE. CDR3 length equals 14 residues. Trimming stripped 3 bases from V and 3 bases from J, with 11 bases between. Written as DNA, the CDR3 is TGTGCCAGCAGCGGGAGGGGAAGTACAGATACGCAGTATTTT. It translates to CASSGRGSTDTQYF.

This clone has more than one count but fewer than ten. This chain uses TRBV7-2 with TRBJ1-2; TRBD1 might be the D (5 bases). V lost 5 bases and J lost 4, with 23 bases in between. Germline V lookup: CDR1 SGHTA, CDR2 FQGNSA. This CDR3 contains 17 residues. The CDR3 loop reads CASSATAGPKLGYGYTF. The DNA of the CDR3 is TGTGCCAGCAGCGCGACGGCAGGGCCCAAGCTGGGCTATGGCTACACCTTC. Full variable domain (outside the CDR3, taken from reference TRBV7-2 and TRBJ1-2): GAGVSQSPSNKVTEKGKDVELRCDPISGHTALYWYRQSLGQGLEFLIYFQGNSAPDKSGLPSDRFSAERTGGSVSTLTIQRTQQEDSAVYLCASSATAGPKLGYGYTFGSGTRLTVV.

This clone was seen a handful of times. This chain joins TRBV7-2 and TRBJ1-3, with D unresolved. Germline CDR1 and CDR2: SGHTA and FQGNSA. The CDR3 has 15 residues. Between the trimmed V and J ends, which lost 3 bases and 0 bases, there was a span of 9 bases. The CDR3 DNA reads TGTGCCAGCAGCTTCCCGGTTGGCTCTGGAAACACCATATATTTT. Translated, it gives CASSFPVGSGNTIYF.

The chain combines TRBV6-6 with TRBJ1-1; 9 bases fit TRBD1. The germline CDR1 and CDR2 sequences are MNHNY and SVGAGI (reference sequence). The V segment lost 7 bases and the J segment 5 bases; nucleotides outside the gene matches: 5. The CDR3 has 13 residues. The CDR3 region has the DNA TGTGCCAGCACCAGACAGGGGGGAACTGAAGCTTTCTTT. Translation: CASTRQGGTEAFF.

The chain joins TRBV15 to TRBJ2-2, with 15 bases matching TRBD2. This CDR3 region has 17 residues. Germline lookup yields CDR1 LNHNV and CDR2 YYDKDF (reference sequence). Losses at the gene ends were 7 bases for V and 5 bases for J; bases not matched to a gene: 8. The CDR3 coding sequence is TGTGCCACCAACCCCGGGACTAGCGGGAGGACTACCGGGGAGCTGTTTTTT. Protein sequence: CATNPGTSGRTTGELFF.

This sequence joins TRBV5-6 and TRBJ1-3, with 11 bases aligning to TRBD1. The J call may not be correct, given that the DNA end is closer to TRBJ2-2. The CDR3 covers 15 residues. Germline-derived CDR1 and CDR2 are SGHDT and YYEEEE. The CDR3, as DNA: TGTGCCAGCAGCCTGGGACAGGGGGGTACCGGGGAGCTGTTTTTT. Translated, it gives CASSLGQGGTGELFF.

The chain is built from TRBV30 and TRBJ1-6, with a weak D call TRBD1 (6 bases). The CDR3 consists of 13 residues. Trimming removed 6 bases at V and 5 bases at J, with 11 bases between. CDR1 and CDR2 (germline): GTSNPN, SVGIG (reference sequence). CDR3 in amino acids: CACRWTDNSPLHF. The CDR3 DNA reads TGTGCCTGCCGGTGGACAGATAATTCACCCCTCCACTTT.

This clone has only a few counts. This rearrangement joins TRBV6-6 to TRBJ1-5; 7 nucleotides line up with TRBD1. CDR1 is MNHNY, CDR2 SVGAGI, per germline (reference sequence). V dropped 2 bases and J dropped 2; count of bases not matched to a gene: 0. The CDR3 runs 14 residues. CDR3 coding DNA: TGTGCCAGCAGTTACGGACAGGGCAATCAGCCCCAGCATTTT. Translated, it gives CASSYGQGNQPQHF.

This clone was seen a few times. The chain is built from TRBV2 and TRBJ2-3; the match to TRBD2 covers 8 bases. CDR1 and CDR2 (germline): SNHLY, FYNNEI. Germline trimming cut 8 bases from V and 4 bases from J; bases unmatched to any gene: 11. The CDR3 contains 15 residues. CDR3 DNA sequence: TGTGCCAGCGGACCGGGACTAGGACTTTCAGATACGCAGTATTTT. It translates to CASGPGLGLSDTQYF.

The chain links TRBV15 to TRBJ1-2; perhaps TRBD1 as D (5 bases). The CDR3 sequence is 15 residues long. V lost 2 bases and J lost 4, with 14 bases in between. Germline-derived CDR1 and CDR2 are LNHNV and YYDKDF (reference sequence). This chain's CDR3 is CATSRPGGVPYGYTF. CDR3 coding DNA: TGTGCCACCAGCAGACCCGGGGGGGTACCCTATGGCTACACCTTC.

The chain uses TRBV2 and TRBJ1-5; D not certain. Germline CDR1 and CDR2: SNHLY and FYNNEI. V was clipped by 8 bases and J by 7 bases, with 15 bases between them. This CDR3 is built from 13 residues. The CDR3 here is CASRRGTNQPQHF. The CDR3 nucleotides are TGTGCCAGCCGGCGGGGAACTAACCAGCCCCAGCATTTT.

This clone was observed a handful of times. The chain has TRBV19 and TRBJ1-5; a weak D match, TRBD1 (6 bases). Germline values: CDR1 LNHDA, CDR2 SQIVND (reference sequence). Between the trimmed V and J ends, which lost 3 bases and 2 bases, there was a span of 14 bases. The CDR3 has 16 amino acids. This CDR3 is CASSIQGSRGNQPQHF. For the CDR3, the DNA is TGTGCCAGTAGTATCCAGGGGTCGCGGGGCAATCAGCCCCAGCATTTT.

The rearrangement joins TRBV5-1 to TRBJ2-5; TRBD2 matches 8 bases. This CDR3 comprises 13 residues. Unmatched junction bases numbered 5, after V lost 6 bases and J lost 4 bases. CDR1 SGHRS and CDR2 YFSETQ come from the germline V gene. CDR3 protein: CASTYGGGETQYF. The CDR3 coding sequence is TGCGCCAGCACCTACGGGGGGGGAGAGACCCAGTACTTC.

This clone was found a few times. This sequence joins TRBV6-1 and TRBJ1-4; TRBD1 matches 9 bases. Germline loops: CDR1 MNHNS, CDR2 SASEGT. CDR3 length: 16 amino acids. V lost 2 bases to trimming and J lost 7 bases; unmatched junction nucleotides: 8. CDR3 nucleotide sequence: TGTGCCAGCAGTGAACAAGGGACAGGGCAGGGTGAAAAACTGTTTTTT. Translated: CASSEQGTGQGEKLFF.

The chain joins TRBV25-1 to TRBJ2-6; D may be TRBD1 (5 bases). The CDR3 has 16 residues. The ends were cut back, 4 bases at V and 0 bases at J, with 10 bases in the middle. The V gene's germline CDR1 is MGHDK and CDR2 SYGVNS. The DNA of the CDR3 is TGTGCCAGCAGTGCTGGGGCGGTCTCTGGGGCCAACGTCCTGACTTTC. As protein: CASSAGAVSGANVLTF.

The chain couples TRBV2 to TRBJ2-3; 8 nucleotides match TRBD2. V lost 2 bases and J lost 1; bases outside the gene matches: 2. Germline V gene sequence: CDR1 SNHLY, CDR2 FYNNEI. This CDR3 region has 15 residues. The CDR3 reads CASSEHGRGTDTQYF. The CDR3, as DNA: TGTGCCAGCAGTGAACACGGGAGGGGCACAGATACGCAGTATTTT.

The rearrangement joins TRBV6-1 to TRBJ1-2, with D tentatively TRBD1 (6 bases). CDR3 length equals 13 residues. Germline CDR1 reads MNHNS; CDR2 reads SASEGT. Trimming cost V 4 bases and J 8 bases, with 14 bases left between them. Here the CDR3 reads CASSVTGLGGYTF. The CDR3 DNA reads as TGTGCCAGCAGTGTTACAGGGCTGGGAGGCTACACCTTC.

The chain is built from TRBV5-1 and TRBJ2-1; 13 bases match TRBD2. CDR3 length equals 15 residues. Looked up from germline, CDR1 is SGHRS and CDR2 is YFSETQ. V was pared by 3 bases and J by 9 bases, with 6 bases of the junction left unmatched. The CDR3 nucleotides are TGCGCCAGCAGCTACGGACTAGCGGGAGAGGGTGAGCAGTTCTTC. Translating it yields CASSYGLAGEGEQFF.

This chain joins TRBV30 and TRBJ2-7; no clear D gene. Germline CDR1 reads GTSNPN; CDR2 reads SVGIG (reference sequence). V was cut by 0 bases and J by 1 base, with 19 bases left in between. The CDR3 covers 17 residues. CDR3 residues: CAWSVQIWRINSYEQYF. The CDR3, as DNA: TGTGCCTGGAGTGTACAAATATGGAGAATAAATTCCTACGAGCAGTACTTC.

The CDR3 reads CASSLRTSGSPTQETQYF. CDR3 DNA sequence: TGTGCCAGCAGCCTGAGGACTAGCGGGAGCCCAACTCAAGAGACCCAGTACTTC. This sequence joins TRBV7-9 and TRBJ2-5, with TRBD2 matching 13 bases. The CDR3 runs 18 residues. Germline V gene sequence: CDR1 SEHNR, CDR2 FQNEAQ (reference sequence). V trimming: 5 bases; J trimming: 2 bases; junction bases outside the gene matches: 11. Variable domain in full (rest from reference TRBV7-9 and TRBJ2-5): DTGVSQNPRHKITKRGQNVTFRCDPISEHNRLYWYRQTLGQGPEFLTYFQNEAQLEKSRLLSDRFSAERPKGSFSTLEIQRTEQGDSAMYLCASSLRTSGSPTQETQYFGPGTRLLVL.

This clone was seen a few times. A junction boundary mismatches the germline segment, possibly from a read error. The sample carries other DNA sequences with the same CDR3. J is TRBJ1-4 and V is TRBV18; 8 nucleotides match TRBD1. The V gene's germline CDR1 is KGHSH and CDR2 LQKENI. This CDR3 is 15 amino acids long. CDR3 amino acids: CASSPQGATNEKLFF. CDR3 bases: TGTGCCAGCTCTCCCCAGGGGGCAACTAATGAAAAATTGTTTTTT.

The chain joins TRBV7-9 to TRBJ1-2, with 7 bases lining up with TRBD1. V shed 5 bases and J 4 bases; nucleotides not matched to a gene: 7. This CDR3 comprises 14 residues. Germline loops: CDR1 SEHNR, CDR2 FQNEAQ (reference sequence). The CDR3 region is CASSAGRDSYGYTF. The CDR3 nucleotides are TGTGCCAGCAGCGCCGGCCGGGACAGCTATGGCTACACCTTC. The whole variable domain, remainder taken from reference TRBV7-9 and TRBJ1-2, is DTGVSQNPRHKITKRGQNVTFRCDPISEHNRLYWYRQTLGQGPEFLTYFQNEAQLEKSRLLSDRFSAERPKGSFSTLEIQRTEQGDSAMYLCASSAGRDSYGYTFGSGTRLTVV.

This chain connects TRBV19 to TRBJ2-7; the D gene is possibly TRBD1 (6 bases). Per the germline V gene, CDR1 is LNHDA and CDR2 is SQIVND (reference sequence). This CDR3 has 16 residues. V was cut by 1 base and J by 3 bases, with 16 bases left in between. The CDR3 loop reads CASSIGGLQGIYEQYF. CDR3 coding DNA: TGTGCCAGTAGTATAGGGGGCCTACAGGGAATCTACGAGCAGTACTTC.

In this sample, this clone turned up once. This sequence joins TRBV27 and TRBJ1-3; TRBD1 is a possible D gene (5 bases). The V gene lost 6 bases and the J gene lost 1 base, with 10 bases spanning the gap. This CDR3 region has 14 residues. In germline, CDR1 is MNHEY, CDR2 SMNVEV (reference sequence). For the CDR3, the DNA is TGTGCCAGCAGCCCCCAGGGATCTGGAAACACCATATATTTT. The encoded protein is CASSPQGSGNTIYF.

This sequence joins TRBV6-1 and TRBJ2-1, with D maybe TRBD2 (6 bases). There are 18 residues in the CDR3. V gave up 0 bases and J gave up 7 bases, with 22 bases separating them. Germline-derived CDR1 and CDR2 are MNHNS and SASEGT. This CDR3 reads CASSEASRRPGRENEQFF. Here the CDR3 DNA reads TGTGCCAGCAGTGAAGCGTCCCGACGACCCGGGAGAGAGAATGAGCAGTTCTTC.

V gene TRBV30 combines with J gene TRBJ1-4; 11 positions agree with TRBD1. Germline lookup yields CDR1 GTSNPN and CDR2 SVGIG (reference sequence). V was pared by 3 bases and J by 4 bases, with 4 bases of the junction left unmatched. There are 15 residues in the CDR3. CDR3 nucleotide sequence: TGTGCCTGGAGCCTCGGGACAGGGGGTAATGAAAAACTGTTTTTT. Protein sequence: CAWSLGTGGNEKLFF.

The chain has TRBV30 and TRBJ1-5; maybe TRBD1 (5 bases). V gave up 3 bases and J gave up 0 bases, with 12 bases separating them. The germline CDR1 and CDR2 sequences are GTSNPN and SVGIG (reference sequence). This CDR3 contains 15 residues. The CDR3 is CAWRQPTGSNQPQHF. The CDR3 region has the DNA TGTGCCTGGAGGCAGCCCACAGGTAGCAATCAGCCCCAGCATTTT.

The CDR3 spells CAWSVKQRDYNEQFF. CDR3 DNA sequence: TGTGCCTGGAGTGTTAAGCAGCGGGACTACAATGAGCAGTTCTTC. The rearrangement links TRBV30 to TRBJ2-1; 7 bases fit TRBD2. This CDR3 is built from 15 residues. V gave up 0 bases and J gave up 3 bases; unmatched junction bases: 5. Germline assignment: CDR1 GTSNPN and CDR2 SVGIG (reference sequence).

This clone appeared a single time. This sequence joins TRBV28 and TRBJ1-3; 9 nucleotides line up with TRBD1. Germline values: CDR1 MDHEN, CDR2 SYDVKM. V gave up 2 bases and J gave up 4 bases; unmatched junction bases: 3. There are 15 residues in the CDR3. CDR3 in DNA: TGTGCCAGCAGTTTAGGGGGACAGGGAGGAAACACCATATATTTT. This translates into CASSLGGQGGNTIYF.